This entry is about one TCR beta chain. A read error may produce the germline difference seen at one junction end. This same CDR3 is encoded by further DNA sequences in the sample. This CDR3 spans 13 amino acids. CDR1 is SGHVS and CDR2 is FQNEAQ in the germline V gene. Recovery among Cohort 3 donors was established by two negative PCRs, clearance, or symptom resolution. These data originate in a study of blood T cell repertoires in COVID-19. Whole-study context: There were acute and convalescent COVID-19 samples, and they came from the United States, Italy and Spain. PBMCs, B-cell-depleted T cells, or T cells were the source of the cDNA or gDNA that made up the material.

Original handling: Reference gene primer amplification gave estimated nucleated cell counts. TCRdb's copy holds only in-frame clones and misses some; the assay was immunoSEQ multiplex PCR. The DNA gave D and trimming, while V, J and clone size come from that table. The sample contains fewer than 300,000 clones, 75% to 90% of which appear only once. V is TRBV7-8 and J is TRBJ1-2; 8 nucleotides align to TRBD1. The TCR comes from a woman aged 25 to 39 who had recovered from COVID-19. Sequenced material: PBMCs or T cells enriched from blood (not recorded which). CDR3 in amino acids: CASSPGQGNGYTF. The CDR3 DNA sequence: TGTGCCAGCAGCCCCGGACAGGGTAACGGCTACACTTTC.